Listed below are T cell receptor beta chains from one sample, sequenced in a study of identical twins. Each CDR3 protein is one row after TCRdb ran MiXCR on the 5' RACE reads. The table lists about 890,000 distinct CDR3 sequences, around an eighth of them singletons. The same data also went into a second study, on yellow fever vaccine responses in identical twins.

The source material was PBMCs. Source of these receptors: a woman aged 18-35 years in good health. Both conserved end residues are part of each CDR3. Each record gives: D gene, J gene, clone size, V gene, CDR3 protein, CDR3 DNA. The D gene is left open where the match is weak. Expanded clones get a size class; other rows say once, few or many, or leave the size out.

d_gene: -
j_gene: TRBJ1-2
abundance: few
v_gene: TRBV7-9
CDR3aa: CASSPPRTKEYGYTF
CDR3nt: TGTGCCAGCAGCCCACCCCGGACAAAGGAGTATGGCTACACCTTC

d_gene: -
j_gene: TRBJ2-1
abundance: many
v_gene: TRBV12-3/TRBV12-4
CDR3aa: CASSWRRSGYNEQFF
CDR3nt: TGTGCCAGCAGTTGGCGCAGGAGCGGTTACAATGAGCAGTTCTTC

d_gene: -
j_gene: TRBJ1-1
abundance: -
v_gene: TRBV6-5
CDR3aa: CASSYSVRGNTEAFF
CDR3nt: TGTGCCAGCAGTTACTCAGTCAGGGGGAACACTGAAGCTTTCTTT

d_gene: TRBD2
j_gene: TRBJ2-1
abundance: few
v_gene: TRBV5-1
CDR3aa: CASRISGTGFYNEQFF
CDR3nt: TGCGCCAGCCGCATTAGCGGGACCGGGTTTTACAATGAGCAGTTCTTC

d_gene: -
j_gene: TRBJ2-5
abundance: few
v_gene: TRBV20-1
CDR3aa: CSASRPGLGETQYF
CDR3nt: TGCAGTGCTTCTCGTCCGGGGTTGGGAGAGACCCAGTACTTC

d_gene: TRBD1
j_gene: TRBJ2-7
abundance: -
v_gene: TRBV6-2/TRBV6-3
CDR3aa: CASSLTGRPYEQYF
CDR3nt: TGTGCCAGCAGTTTGACAGGGAGACCCTACGAGCAGTACTTC

d_gene: TRBD1
j_gene: TRBJ1-2
abundance: few
v_gene: TRBV28
CDR3aa: CASSFPGQGWYGYTF
CDR3nt: TGTGCCAGCAGTTTCCCCGGACAGGGGTGGTATGGCTACACCTTC

d_gene: TRBD1
j_gene: TRBJ1-1
abundance: -
v_gene: TRBV2
CDR3aa: CASSEQDRVITEAFF
CDR3nt: TGTGCCAGCAGTGAGCAAGACAGGGTCATCACTGAAGCTTTCTTT

d_gene: TRBD1
j_gene: TRBJ2-1
abundance: -
v_gene: TRBV12-3/TRBV12-4
CDR3aa: CASSPGQGLDEQFF
CDR3nt: TGTGCCAGCAGTCCGGGACAGGGGTTGGATGAGCAGTTCTTC

d_gene: -
j_gene: TRBJ2-3
abundance: few
v_gene: TRBV13
CDR3aa: CASSSSVLTDTQYF
CDR3nt: TGTGCCAGCAGTTCTAGCGTCCTCACAGATACGCAGTATTTT

d_gene: TRBD2
j_gene: TRBJ2-3
abundance: few
v_gene: TRBV5-1
CDR3aa: CASSAGLAATDTQYF
CDR3nt: TGCGCCAGCAGCGCAGGACTAGCGGCCACAGATACGCAGTATTTT

d_gene: TRBD2
j_gene: TRBJ2-3
abundance: -
v_gene: TRBV3-1
CDR3aa: CASSQDLGGGPGDTQYF
CDR3nt: TGTGCCAGCAGCCAAGATCTGGGGGGAGGGCCGGGCGATACGCAGTATTTT

d_gene: -
j_gene: TRBJ2-7
abundance: few
v_gene: TRBV5-6
CDR3aa: CASSLFVGIGEQYF
CDR3nt: TGTGCCAGCAGCTTGTTCGTCGGGATAGGGGAGCAGTACTTC

d_gene: TRBD2
j_gene: TRBJ2-1
abundance: -
v_gene: TRBV28
CDR3aa: CASSLTSGSIPPSSYNEQFF
CDR3nt: TGTGCCAGCAGTCTTACTAGCGGGAGTATCCCTCCGAGCTCCTACAATGAGCAGTTCTTC

d_gene: -
j_gene: TRBJ2-1
abundance: -
v_gene: TRBV11-2
CDR3aa: CASSFSQGNYNEQFF
CDR3nt: TGTGCCAGCAGCTTTTCCCAGGGCAATTACAATGAGCAGTTCTTC

d_gene: -
j_gene: TRBJ2-3
abundance: -
v_gene: TRBV5-1
CDR3aa: CASSLERANPRDTQYF
CDR3nt: TGCGCCAGCAGCTTGGAACGTGCAAACCCACGGGATACGCAGTATTTT

d_gene: -
j_gene: TRBJ1-1
abundance: many
v_gene: TRBV5-1
CDR3aa: CASSETAMNTEAFF
CDR3nt: TGCGCCAGCAGCGAGACGGCCATGAACACTGAAGCTTTCTTT

d_gene: -
j_gene: TRBJ2-3
abundance: -
v_gene: TRBV25-1
CDR3aa: CASTQSHTEGTTDTQYF
CDR3nt: TGTGCCAGCACCCAATCCCATACCGAGGGAACCACAGATACGCAGTATTTT

d_gene: TRBD1
j_gene: TRBJ2-2
abundance: few
v_gene: TRBV19
CDR3aa: CASTNLKTGLGTGELFF
CDR3nt: TGTGCCAGTACCAACCTTAAGACAGGGTTAGGGACCGGGGAGCTGTTTTTT

d_gene: -
j_gene: TRBJ1-5
abundance: -
v_gene: TRBV13
CDR3aa: CASSLRTAGRQPQHF
CDR3nt: TGTGCCAGCAGCCTAAGGACAGCCGGGAGGCAGCCCCAGCATTTT

d_gene: -
j_gene: TRBJ1-5
abundance: -
v_gene: TRBV15
CDR3aa: CATSRDLKGLSNQPQHF
CDR3nt: TGTGCCACCAGCAGAGATCTTAAGGGGTTAAGCAATCAGCCCCAGCATTTT

d_gene: -
j_gene: TRBJ1-6
abundance: -
v_gene: TRBV11-2
CDR3aa: CASSLDTGNSPLHF
CDR3nt: TGTGCCAGCAGCTTAGATACAGGAAACTCACCCCTCCACTTT

d_gene: -
j_gene: TRBJ2-3
abundance: few
v_gene: TRBV6-2/TRBV6-3
CDR3aa: CASSYGGQQITDTQYF
CDR3nt: TGTGCCAGCAGTTACGGGGGCCAACAGATCACAGATACGCAGTATTTT